What follows are 22 T cell receptor beta chains derived from one specimen sequenced in a study of blood T cell repertoires in COVID-19. The repertoire was sequenced with immunoSEQ multiplex PCR; TCRdb's copy has only in-frame clones and lacks some. The sample comprises 290,000 or so clones, approximately 80% of which are singletons, and 5% rests with the top ten. The sequencing input was PBMCs or T cells enriched from blood (not recorded which). Receptors originate from a man in his forties who had been exposed to COVID-19.

V gene TRBV19 combines with J gene TRBJ2-2; 7 nucleotides match TRBD2. V lost 7 bases, J lost 6 bases, and 14 bases stayed unmatched. The CDR3 consists of 16 residues. Looked up from germline, CDR1 is LNHDA and CDR2 is SQIVND (reference sequence). The CDR3 DNA sequence: TGTGCCAGTACCCCATGGGGGGGAGTGGGGGCCGGGGAGCTGTTTTTT. Protein: CASTPWGGVGAGELFF.

The CDR3 nucleotides read TGTGCCAGTAGTTCCGGTTACGAGCAGTACTTC. Translation gives CASSSGYEQYF. The V and J genes are TRBV19 and TRBJ2-7; D gene uncertain. In germline, CDR1 is LNHDA, CDR2 SQIVND (reference sequence). V lost 5 bases and J 4 bases, leaving 6 bases between the germline ends. The CDR3 is 11 amino acids.

The chain is built from TRBV6-1 and TRBJ1-2; TRBD1 matches at 7 bases. Germline V gene lookup returns CDR1 MNHNS and CDR2 SASEGT. V lost 10 bases and J lost 7; bases outside the gene matches: 15. The CDR3 consists of 14 residues. The CDR3: CATARDRPIPGYTF. Here the CDR3 DNA reads TGTGCCACCGCCAGGGACAGACCCATCCCTGGCTACACCTTC.

The chain employs TRBV6-5 and TRBJ1-1; D is ambiguous. The CDR3 covers 13 residues. Looked up from germline, CDR1 is MNHEY and CDR2 is SVGAGI. Trimming left V 6 bases short and J 7 bases short, with 15 bases between. Here the CDR3 reads CASRGGSLFEAFF. In DNA form, the CDR3 reads TGTGCCAGCAGAGGCGGATCGCTATTTGAAGCTTTCTTT.

This clone was detected many times. This sequence joins TRBV5-4 and TRBJ2-1; D might be TRBD1 (6 bases). The V and J ends lost 1 base and 5 bases respectively, with 10 bases between them. Germline-derived CDR1 and CDR2 are SGHNT and YYREEE (reference sequence). CDR3 length: 14 amino acids. CDR3 residues: CASSLTGRDNEQFF. Written as DNA, the CDR3 is TGTGCCAGCAGCTTGACAGGGCGGGACAATGAGCAGTTCTTC.

The chain recombines TRBV28 with TRBJ1-5, with D maybe TRBD1 (6 bases). This CDR3 region has 15 residues. CDR1 and CDR2 (germline): MDHEN, SYDVKM. V shed 6 bases and J shed 0 bases, with 12 bases lying between them. The CDR3 loop is CASRRTVYSNQPQHF. CDR3 sequence (DNA): TGTGCCAGCAGAAGGACAGTTTATAGCAATCAGCCCCAGCATTTT.

The chain uses TRBV27 and TRBJ1-5; perhaps TRBD1 as D (5 bases). The germline gives CDR1 MNHEY, CDR2 SMNVEV (reference sequence). CDR3 length equals 12 residues. Deletions cut 7 bases from V and 7 bases from J, with 11 bases between. Here the CDR3 DNA reads TGTGCCAGCAAAAAGGGGAACCAGCCCCAGCATTTT. The encoded protein is CASKKGNQPQHF.

In DNA, the CDR3 is TGTGCCAGCAGTGAAGACCGATACCCAAAAATTCTAAACAATGAGCAGTTCTTC. Its translation is CASSEDRYPKILNNEQFF. The V and J genes are TRBV6-1 and TRBJ2-1; D not resolved. CDR3 length equals 18 residues. Germline CDR1 is MNHNS and CDR2 is SASEGT. V was shortened by 1 base and J by 5 bases, with 21 bases between the two germline ends.

The chain uses TRBV10-3 and TRBJ2-5; weak D call: TRBD1 (6 bases). In germline, CDR1 is ENHRY, CDR2 SYGVKD. The V end lost 4 bases, the J end lost 5 bases, and 14 bases lay between the germline ends. The CDR3 sequence is 14 residues long. This CDR3 reads CAISGNRVAETQYF. The DNA for the CDR3 is TGTGCCATCAGTGGAAACAGGGTAGCCGAGACCCAGTACTTC.

The chain joins TRBV9 to TRBJ2-1, with 11 nucleotides matching TRBD2. Germline loops: CDR1 SGDLS, CDR2 YYNGEE. The CDR3 runs to 15 residues. Trimming took 3 bases from V and 4 from J; bases not matched to a gene: 3. CDR3 in amino acids: CASSAGTSGYNEQFF. CDR3 coding DNA: TGTGCCAGCAGCGCGGGGACTAGCGGATACAATGAGCAGTTCTTC.

This chain links TRBV19 with TRBJ2-1, with 10 bases identical to TRBD2. This CDR3 is 18 amino acids long. Germline V gives CDR1 LNHDA, CDR2 SQIVND (reference sequence). J was trimmed by 6 bases and V by 5 bases; bases with no gene match: 16. This CDR3 reads CASSGPWVVLAGVNEQFF. CDR3 DNA sequence: TGTGCCAGTAGTGGGCCCTGGGTCGTGCTAGCGGGAGTCAATGAGCAGTTCTTC.

This clone was counted once. This chain uses TRBV2 with TRBJ1-2; TRBD1 agrees at 8 bases. J gave up 4 bases and V 4 bases, and 14 bases lay outside the gene matches. Germline loops: CDR1 SNHLY, CDR2 FYNNEI. The CDR3 is 17 residues long. The CDR3 sequence is CASSGGQGAAEVYGYTF. The CDR3 DNA sequence: TGTGCCAGCAGTGGAGGGCAGGGGGCGGCTGAAGTCTATGGCTACACCTTC.

J is TRBJ2-2 and V is TRBV11-3; TRBD2 agrees at 10 bases. The CDR3 has 15 amino acids. J was trimmed by 7 bases and V by 1 base; bases with no gene match: 3. Looked up from germline, CDR1 is SGHNT and CDR2 is YENEEA. CDR3: CASSLAVAGGGELFF. Written as DNA, the CDR3 is TGTGCCAGCAGCTTAGCCGTAGCGGGAGGCGGGGAGCTGTTTTTT.

This chain links TRBV5-8 with TRBJ1-2; TRBD1 is a possible D gene (5 bases). Trimming took 0 bases from V and 7 from J, leaving 16 bases between them. CDR1 SGHTS and CDR2 YDEGEE come from the germline V gene. The CDR3 sequence is 15 residues long. CDR3 in DNA: TGTGCCAGCAGCTTGGCCGTAGGGGTTGGAATTGGCTACACCTTC. It yields the protein CASSLAVGVGIGYTF.

V usage is TRBV9 and J usage is TRBJ2-2; D may be TRBD2 (5 bases). This CDR3 spans 17 amino acids. The ends were cut back, 0 bases at V and 4 bases at J, with 16 bases in the middle. Germline V gene data show CDR1 as SGDLS and CDR2 as YYNGEE. The CDR3 sequence is CASSVGILQGSTGELFF. Written as DNA, the CDR3 is TGTGCCAGCAGCGTAGGTATCTTACAAGGGAGCACCGGGGAGCTGTTTTTT.

V usage is TRBV19 and J usage is TRBJ1-2; TRBD1 aligns across 8 bases. J gave up 5 bases and V 5 bases, and 4 bases lay outside the gene matches. CDR3 length: 13 amino acids. The germline V gene encodes CDR1 LNHDA and CDR2 SQIVND (reference sequence). CDR3 DNA: TGTGCCAGTAGTCCTGGGACAGGTTATGGCTACACCTTC. It specifies CASSPGTGYGYTF.

This clone came up once. The gene calls are TRBV15 and TRBJ2-2; TRBD2 aligns across 10 bases. V lost 7 bases and J lost 0; bases outside the gene matches: 5. The germline V gene encodes CDR1 LNHNV and CDR2 YYDKDF (reference sequence). The CDR3 covers 16 residues. The CDR3 bases are TGTGCCACCAATCTCGGACTAGCGGCGAACACCGGGGAGCTGTTTTTT. Translation: CATNLGLAANTGELFF.

This chain joins TRBV6-6 and TRBJ2-5; D gene uncertain. Trimming took 6 bases from V and 2 from J, leaving 7 bases between them. The CDR3 loop spans 12 amino acids. Germline V lookup: CDR1 MNHNY, CDR2 SVGAGI (reference sequence). CDR3 in amino acids: CASRFRQETQYF. The CDR3 region has the DNA TGTGCCAGCAGGTTCAGACAAGAGACCCAGTACTTC.

The chain uses TRBV21-1 and TRBJ2-2; the DNA was not used to check the table's D call, TRBD2. TRBV21-1 constitutes a pseudogene. The CDR3 is 18 residues long. Here the CDR3 DNA reads TGTGCCAGCAGCAGAGGGACTAGCGGGAGGGCCCGTACCGGGGAGCTGTTTTTT. Translating it yields CASSRGTSGRARTGELFF.

This clone was seen only once. This chain links TRBV3-1 (or the pseudogene TRBV3-2) with TRBJ2-7, with a tentative D call TRBD1 (6 bases). The germline gives CDR1 LGHDT, CDR2 YNNKEL (reference sequence). The CDR3 runs to 15 residues. Trimming left V 1 base short and J 2 bases short, with 12 bases between. CDR3 region: CASSQVSQGAYEQYF. Here the CDR3 DNA reads TGTGCCAGCAGCCAAGTATCACAGGGAGCCTACGAGCAGTACTTC.

The V and J genes are TRBV25-1 and TRBJ2-1; the match to TRBD2 covers 7 bases. The CDR3 consists of 15 residues. Per germline, CDR1 MGHDK and CDR2 SYGVNS. V dropped 7 bases and J dropped 4; count of bases not matched to a gene: 10. CDR3 sequence reads: CASTFSGLIYNEQFF. The CDR3 DNA follows: TGTGCCAGCACCTTCTCGGGACTAATATACAATGAGCAGTTCTTC.

The V and J genes are TRBV7-8 and TRBJ2-5; TRBD2 agrees at 9 bases. V gave up 3 bases and J gave up 3 bases; unmatched junction bases: 17. Germline values: CDR1 SGHVS, CDR2 FQNEAQ. This CDR3 is built from 19 residues. The CDR3 nucleotides read TGTGCCAGCAGCTTGGGCTGGCGGGAGGGCATTGGCTGGGAAGAGACCCAGTACTTC. Translating gives CASSLGWREGIGWEETQYF. Full variable domain (missing parts from reference TRBV7-8 and TRBJ2-5): GAGVSQSPRYKVAKRGQDVALRCDPISGHVSLFWYQQALGQGPEFLTYFQNEAQLDKSGLPSDRFFAERPEGSVSTLKIQRTQQEDSAVYLCASSLGWREGIGWEETQYFGPGTRLLVL.